A selection of T cell receptor beta chains follows, all from one sample in a study of blood T cell repertoires in COVID-19. Repertoires were generated with immunoSEQ multiplex PCR, while TCRdb's copy carries only in-frame clones and drops some. The repertoire holds around 370,000 clones, with 88% as singletons. Sequenced material: PBMCs or T cells enriched from blood (not recorded which). These receptors originate from a woman between 18 and 29 years old who had recovered from COVID-19. The CDR3 runs from the conserved cysteine through the conserved F or W. The D gene is left open where the match is weak. Only part of the rows carry a size: once, few, many, or a class if the clone is expanded.

d_gene	v_gene	abundance	j_gene	CDR3aa	CDR3nt
.	TRBV27	.	TRBJ2-1	CASISLWGDEQFF	TGTGCCAGCATTAGCCTATGGGGGGACGAGCAGTTCTTC
.	TRBV20-1	.	TRBJ1-1	CSAPYTEAFF	TGCAGTGCCCCCTACACTGAAGCTTTCTTT
.	TRBV19	.	TRBJ1-2	CASSKGREGYGYTF	TGTGCCAGTAGTAAAGGCAGGGAGGGCTATGGCTACACCTTC
.	TRBV6-5	.	TRBJ1-6	CASKRLNSPLHF	TGTGCCAGCAAAAGACTGAATTCACCCCTCCACTTT
.	TRBV7-2	.	TRBJ2-2	CASSLVTGQYTGELFF	TGTGCCAGCAGCTTAGTAACAGGACAGTACACCGGGGAGCTGTTTTTT
TRBD1	TRBV29-1	.	TRBJ1-2	CSVNRGYGYTF	TGCAGCGTAAACAGGGGCTATGGCTACACCTTC
.	TRBV18	.	TRBJ2-3	CASSPPAFTDTQYF	TGTGCCAGCTCACCACCAGCCTTCACAGATACGCAGTATTTT
.	TRBV29-1	.	TRBJ2-7	CSVDRGRGEQYF	TGCAGCGTTGATAGGGGCAGGGGCGAGCAGTACTTC
TRBD1	TRBV7-3	.	TRBJ2-2	CASSRTGGEAGELFF	TGTGCCAGCAGCCGGACAGGGGGCGAGGCCGGGGAGCTGTTTTTT
.	TRBV5-1	.	TRBJ1-2	CASSLLGDGYTF	TGCGCCAGCAGCTTGCTCGGGGATGGCTACACCTTC
.	TRBV7-2	once	TRBJ1-3	CASSQPTGGPLSGNTIYF	TGTGCCAGCAGCCAACCAACCGGCGGGCCCCTATCTGGAAACACCATATATTTT
.	TRBV7-9	.	TRBJ1-1	CASSAGQTNTEAFF	TGTGCCAGCAGCGCCGGACAGACCAACACTGAAGCTTTCTTT
TRBD2	TRBV30	.	TRBJ2-7	CAWDSLERGPHEQYF	TGTGCCTGGGATAGCCTCGAGCGGGGCCCCCACGAGCAGTACTTC
.	TRBV28	.	TRBJ2-2	CASSGGGWEATGELFF	TGTGCCAGCAGTGGGGGAGGTTGGGAGGCCACCGGGGAGCTGTTTTTT
.	TRBV7-3	.	TRBJ1-1	CASSLTDRNTEAFF	TGTGCCAGCAGCTTAACGGACAGGAACACTGAAGCTTTCTTT
.	TRBV14	.	TRBJ1-6	CASSSGGSSYNSPLHF	TGTGCCAGCAGTAGCGGCGGGAGCTCCTATAATTCACCCCTCCACTTT
.	TRBV14	.	TRBJ1-5	CASSQGGGNQPQHF	TGTGCCAGCAGCCAAGGAGGGGGAAATCAGCCCCAGCATTTT
.	TRBV5-1	.	TRBJ1-1	CASRPLQGGNTEAFF	TGCGCCAGCAGGCCACTGCAGGGAGGCAACACTGAAGCTTTCTTT
TRBD1	TRBV9	.	TRBJ1-2	CASSSRPGQITSYTF	TGTGCCAGCAGCTCCCGTCCGGGACAGATCACGAGCTACACCTTC
TRBD1	TRBV7-7	.	TRBJ2-5	CASSLGQGAVETQYF	TGTGCTAGCAGCTTAGGACAGGGGGCCGTTGAGACCCAGTACTTC
.	TRBV30	.	TRBJ2-3	CASSTAGGDTQYF	TGTGCCTCCTCGACTGCTGGCGGAGATACGCAGTATTTT
.	TRBV9	.	TRBJ2-3	CASSVRRRTDTQYF	TGTGCCAGCAGCGTACGGCGGCGCACAGATACGCAGTATTTT
.	TRBV7-2	.	TRBJ1-5	CASSPAGYRAGDKPQHF	TGTGCCAGCAGCCCGGCAGGATATCGGGCAGGGGACAAGCCCCAGCATTTT
.	TRBV6-5	.	TRBJ2-3	CASSYSTQQTDTQYF	TGTGCCAGCAGTTACTCAACCCAACAGACAGATACGCAGTATTTT
TRBD1	TRBV25-1	.	TRBJ1-6	CASKPGQNSPLHF	TGTGCCAGCAAGCCGGGACAGAATTCACCCCTCCACTTT
TRBD1	TRBV7-2	once	TRBJ1-1	CASSLKGTGDTEAFF	TGTGCCAGCAGCTTAAAAGGGACAGGGGACACTGAAGCTTTCTTT
.	TRBV7-2	.	TRBJ1-6	CASNPGGTYSPLHF	TGTGCCAGCAACCCGGGAGGGACCTATTCACCCCTCCACTTT
.	TRBV10-2	once	TRBJ1-1	CASSPGLAEAFF	TGCGCCAGCAGTCCTGGGCTCGCTGAAGCTTTCTTT
TRBD2	TRBV15	.	TRBJ2-7	CATSRRGAGYEQYF	TGTGCCACCAGCAGGCGGGGGGCCGGGTACGAGCAGTACTTC
TRBD1	TRBV7-9	.	TRBJ1-4	CASSVTDRGWDEKLFF	TGTGCCAGCAGCGTAACCGACAGGGGTTGGGATGAAAAACTGTTTTTT
.	TRBV6-5	.	TRBJ1-5	CASSRTADQPQHF	TGTGCCAGCAGTCGGACAGCGGATCAGCCCCAGCATTTT
.	TRBV18	.	TRBJ2-3	CASSPFRASSDTQYF	TGTGCCAGCTCACCATTCCGCGCGAGTTCAGATACGCAGTATTTT
.	TRBV11-3	.	TRBJ1-1	CASSRGGSNTEAFF	TGTGCCAGCAGCCGGGGGGGCAGTAACACTGAAGCTTTCTTT
.	TRBV13	once	TRBJ1-4	CASSLVSTGRNEKLFF	TGTGCCAGCAGCTTAGTGTCAACCGGGAGGAATGAAAAACTGTTTTTT
TRBD2	TRBV6-2/TRBV6-3	.	TRBJ2-3	CASSYRGGLAGGRGTDTQYF	TGTGCCAGCAGTTACCGCGGCGGACTAGCGGGGGGGCGCGGCACAGATACGCAGTATTTT
TRBD1	TRBV30	.	TRBJ1-2	CAWSGAGGDYGYTF	TGTGCCTGGAGTGGGGCAGGGGGCGACTATGGCTACACCTTC
.	TRBV6-5	.	TRBJ2-1	CASSYSSSHSYNEQFF	TGTGCCAGCAGTTACTCGAGTTCCCACTCCTACAATGAGCAGTTCTTC
TRBD1	TRBV3-1/TRBV3-2	.	TRBJ1-1	CASRQTGSNTEAFF	TGTGCCAGCAGGCAGACAGGGTCGAACACTGAAGCTTTCTTT
.	TRBV7-9	.	TRBJ1-6	CASSCSGVWVGSPLHF	TGTGCCAGCAGCTGCTCGGGGGTTTGGGTCGGGTCACCCCTCCACTTT